The 32 T cell receptor beta chains in this list originate from one sample, sequenced in a study of tumor-infiltrating lymphocytes in primary liver carcinoma. RNA isolated from unsorted whole blood supplied the blood RNA, with germline DNA also extracted. The input was approximately 500 ng total RNA; TCR beta cDNA was made from it with a constant-region primer. Libraries covering TCR beta were generated through three nested multiplex PCR rounds (using a slightly modified ARM-PCR). Use of TRBV1-TRBV30 forward primers with a C-beta reverse primer characterized the first two PCR rounds, which lasted around 9 cycles each. MiXCR was run by TCRdb on the multiplex PCR reads, yielding one entry per CDR3 protein. The repertoire consists of fewer than 350,000 distinct CDR3 sequences, with less than 65% occurring once and the leading ten covering about 6.5%. The specimen was peripheral blood. The receptors derive from a man aged 40-49 years with primary liver carcinoma and hepatitis B virus infection.

Concerning this clonotype itself: An end of the junction does not agree with germline; a read error may underlie this. DNA of the CDR3: TGTGCCTGGAGTAGTAGCATAGATACGCAGTATTTT. Encoded protein: CAWSSSIDTQYF. The chain is built from TRBV30 and TRBJ2-3; D gene ambiguous. The CDR3 covers 12 residues. Germline CDR1 reads GTSNPN; CDR2 reads SVGIG (reference sequence).

As regards this clonotype: Relative to the germline gene, one junction end is altered; a read error may explain this. The CDR3 protein is CAGSLAGIQGWRYF. The CDR3 region has the DNA TGTGCCGGCAGCTTAGCGGGTATCCAGGGATGGCGGTACTTC. The chain employs TRBV11-2 and TRBJ2-7; 7 positions agree with TRBD2. Per germline, CDR1 SGHAT and CDR2 FQNNGV. This CDR3 is 14 amino acids long.

The rearrangement joins TRBV28 to TRBJ1-2; no definite D call. Trimming removed 3 bases at V and 8 bases at J, with 13 bases between. Germline V lookup: CDR1 MDHEN, CDR2 SYDVKM. The CDR3 spans 13 residues. The CDR3 DNA sequence: TGTGCCAGCAGTTTCTTTACTGAGAGGGGCTACACCTTC. Its protein is CASSFFTERGYTF.

For this clonotype: One end of the junction does not line up with germline, which may come from a read error. V usage is TRBV4-3 and J usage is TRBJ2-3, with 11 bases fitting TRBD2. The CDR3 loop spans 18 amino acids. Germline CDR1 and CDR2: LGHNA and YSLEER. The CDR3 coding sequence is TGCGCCAGCAGCCACCATCCCGGGACTAGCGGTAACACAGATAGGCAGTATTTT. Protein: CASSHHPGTSGNTDRQYF.

This clonotype was seen repeatedly, ten times or more. This sequence joins TRBV10-3 and TRBJ2-2; possible D gene TRBD1, 5 bases. CDR3 length equals 17 residues. Between the trimmed V and J ends, which lost 5 bases and 2 bases, there was a span of 18 bases. Looked up from germline, CDR1 is ENHRY and CDR2 is SYGVKD. This CDR3 is CAISYDRLDGNTGELFF. The CDR3, as DNA: TGTGCCATCAGTTACGACAGACTGGACGGAAACACCGGGGAGCTGTTTTTT.

To note about this clonotype: A much larger clone differs by one base, so this may be a read error. The V and J genes are TRBV12-3 or TRBV12-4 and TRBJ2-7; 7 bases fit TRBD1. This CDR3 region has 15 residues. This chain's CDR3 is CVSSDTRTGNYEQYF. CDR3 DNA sequence: TGTGTCAGCAGTGATACTCGGACAGGAAACTACGAGCAGTACTTC.

The chain uses TRBV12-3 or TRBV12-4 and TRBJ2-5; no definite D call. V was cut by 11 bases and J by 6 bases, with 25 bases left in between. This CDR3 has 15 residues. This CDR3 is CAGSPRRLKSKTQYF. In nucleotides, the CDR3 is TGTGCCGGCTCCCCCAGGCGACTGAAGTCTAAGACCCAGTACTTC.

Points on this clonotype: A much larger clone lies one base from this, so it may be a read error. The V gene is TRBV6-9, the J gene TRBJ1-1; D gene uncertain. The germline V gene encodes CDR1 MNHGY and CDR2 SVAAGI. The CDR3 length is 9 residues. CDR3 sequence (DNA): TGTGCCGGATACACTGAAGCTCTCTTT. Amino acids: CAGYTEALF.

This clonotype showed up just a few times. The chain carries TRBV12-3 or TRBV12-4 and TRBJ2-2; 7 positions agree with TRBD1. This CDR3 has 15 amino acids. V shed 6 bases and J 1 base; nucleotides not matched to a gene: 5. CDR3 bases: TGTGCCAGCAGAACAGGGGCGCTGAACACCGGGGAGCTGTTTTTT. Residues: CASRTGALNTGELFF.

This clonotype was recorded only once. A much larger clone lies one base from this, so it may be a read error. The chain links TRBV29-1 to TRBJ2-1; TRBD1 aligns across 9 bases. V shed 0 bases and J 4 bases; nucleotides not matched to a gene: 10. The CDR3 has 17 amino acids. In germline, CDR1 is SQVTM, CDR2 ANQGSEA. CDR3 loop: CSVEDLTGGGLYNEQFF. CDR3 DNA: TGCAGCGTTGAAGACCTGACAGGGGGTGGTTTATACAATGAGCAGTTCTTC.

This clonotype was found a few times. The V gene is TRBV5-4, the J gene TRBJ2-7; D is possibly TRBD1 (5 bases). The CDR3 totals 14 residues. Germline CDR1 SGHNT, CDR2 YYREEE (reference sequence). V was trimmed by 1 base and J by 0 bases, leaving 8 bases between them. Here the CDR3 reads CASSLMGPSYEQYF. CDR3 nucleotides: TGTGCCAGCAGCTTGATGGGGCCCTCCTACGAGCAGTACTTC.

This rearrangement joins TRBV28 to TRBJ2-3, with D tentatively TRBD1 or TRBD2 (6 bases each). The CDR3 covers 17 residues. The germline CDR1 and CDR2 sequences are MDHEN and SYDVKM. Trimming left V 6 bases short and J 2 bases short, with 21 bases between. CDR3 sequence reads: CASRGGGQGQITDTQYF. The CDR3 region has the DNA TGTGCCAGCAGGGGAGGCGGGCAAGGACAGATCACAGATACGCAGTATTTT.

In the case of this clonotype: A much larger clone is a single base away; this may be a read error. This chain links TRBV4-2 with TRBJ2-3; TRBD2 is a possible D gene (6 bases). CDR1 and CDR2 (germline): LGHNA, YNFKEQ. V shed 0 bases and J shed 1 base, with 14 bases lying between them. The CDR3 covers 17 residues. The DNA of the CDR3 is TGTGCCAGCAGCCAAGACGCCTCTTCGGGGGGCACAGATACGCAGTATTTT. This sequence encodes CASSQDASSGGTDTQYF.

This clonotype appeared many times. CDR3 sequence (DNA): TGCAGCGTTGAAGGTGCGGGAGTCGGGACAGATACGCAGTATTTT. Translation gives CSVEGAGVGTDTQYF. The rearrangement joins TRBV29-1 to TRBJ2-3, with 7 bases matching TRBD2. V trimming: 1 base; J trimming: 3 bases; junction bases outside the gene matches: 7. The CDR3 length is 15 residues. Germline V CDR1 and CDR2: SQVTM, ANQGSEA.

The chain has TRBV11-2 and TRBJ1-4; 8 bases line up with TRBD1. V dropped 9 bases and J dropped 9; count of bases not matched to a gene: 12. The CDR3 is 14 amino acids. CDR1 and CDR2 (germline): SGHAT, FQNNGV. This CDR3 reads CASSLDRDEKKLFF. The CDR3 nucleotides are TGTGCCAGTAGCCTGGACAGGGATGAGAAAAAACTGTTTTTT.

The chain links TRBV11-1 to TRBJ2-5; no reliable D call. The CDR3 is made up of 14 amino acids. Trimming took off 0 bases at V and 2 bases at J, with 7 bases between the two ends. In germline, CDR1 is SGHAT, CDR2 FQDESV (reference sequence). CDR3 sequence: CASSLASRQETQYF. The CDR3 DNA sequence: TGTGCCAGCAGCTTAGCTAGTCGGCAAGAGACCCAGTACTTC. The whole variable domain, remainder taken from reference TRBV11-1 and TRBJ2-5, is EAEVAQSPRYKITEKSQAVAFWCDPISGHATLYWYRQILGQGPELLVQFQDESVVDDSQLPKDRFSAERLKGVDSTLKIQPAELGDSAMYLCASSLASRQETQYFGPGTRLLVL.

This clonotype was picked up many times. This rearrangement joins TRBV12-3 or TRBV12-4 to TRBJ2-1, with D maybe TRBD2 (5 bases). CDR3 length: 12 amino acids. Trimming stripped 7 bases from V and 2 bases from J, with 6 bases between. CDR3 sequence (DNA): TGTGCCAGCACCGGGGCCTACAATGAGCAGTTCTTC. It is translated as CASTGAYNEQFF.

The rearrangement uses TRBV20-1 and TRBJ2-7, with D unclear. CDR3 length: 13 residues. The ends were cut back, 6 bases at V and 9 bases at J, with 21 bases in the middle. Germline V gene data show CDR1 as DFQATT and CDR2 as SNEGSKA (reference sequence). CDR3 protein: CSADRAPTVPQYF. The CDR3 region has the DNA TGCAGTGCCGATCGGGCTCCTACCGTTCCGCAGTACTTC.

On this clonotype: The junction differs from germline at one of its ends, possibly a read error. The rearrangement links TRBV11-2 to TRBJ1-2; TRBD1 aligns across 8 bases. Germline CDR1 and CDR2: SGHAT and FQNNGV. The CDR3 runs to 14 residues. CDR3: CANSLDWTGPGYTF. The CDR3 coding sequence is TGTGCCAACAGCTTAGATTGGACAGGGCCTGGCTACACCTTC.

The sample holds one count of this clonotype. The chain recombines TRBV2 with TRBJ2-7, with D perhaps matching TRBD2 (5 bases). Per germline, CDR1 SNHLY and CDR2 FYNNEI. The CDR3 totals 14 residues. Trimming left V 8 bases short and J 0 bases short, with 14 bases between. CDR3 protein: CASGSQPDSYEQYF. DNA for the CDR3: TGTGCCAGCGGGAGCCAGCCGGACTCCTACGAGCAGTACTTC.

On this clonotype itself: At one of its ends the junction is not consistent with the germline gene, which may arise from a read error. The CDR3 here is CASNSYSLEETHYF. The CDR3 region has the DNA TGTGCCAGCAACTCATACTCACTAGAGGAGACCCATTACTTC. The chain combines TRBV7-8 with TRBJ2-5; a weak D match, TRBD2 (5 bases). The CDR3 consists of 14 residues. Germline V gene lookup returns CDR1 SGHVS and CDR2 FQNEAQ.

Concerning this clonotype itself: One junction end does not reproduce the germline sequence, and a read error may be involved. J is TRBJ1-2 and V is TRBV4-3; TRBD1 aligns across 9 bases. Germline V gene data show CDR1 as LGHNA and CDR2 as YSLEER. CDR3 length equals 15 residues. CDR3 protein: CASRQDRGALYGYTF. As DNA, the CDR3 is TGCGCCAGCAGGCAAGACAGGGGGGCACTATATGGCTACACTTTC.

This chain joins TRBV10-2 and TRBJ1-1, with D unresolved. Trimming took off 7 bases at V and 6 bases at J, with 15 bases between the two ends. From germline, CDR1 is WSHSY and CDR2 SAAADI. The CDR3 covers 13 residues. The CDR3 nucleotides are TGCGCCAGCAAGACGGGCAGTATGGCTGAAGCTTTCTTT. Its protein product is CASKTGSMAEAFF.

This clonotype was recorded once. A much larger clone differs from this one at a single base, so this may be a read error. V usage is TRBV6-2 or TRBV6-3 and J usage is TRBJ2-7, with 10 nucleotides matching TRBD2. Germline V CDR1 and CDR2: MNHEY, SVGEGT. CDR3 size: 14 residues. The CDR3 DNA is TGTGCCAGCAGTGTTAGCGGGGGGTCCTACGGGCAGTACTTC. Translated: CASSVSGGSYGQYF.

The table lists this clonotype with many counts. V and J are TRBV11-2 and TRBJ2-3; TRBD1 is a possible D gene (6 bases). This CDR3 region has 14 residues. Trimming took 4 bases from V and 8 from J, leaving 16 bases between them. The germline V gene encodes CDR1 SGHAT and CDR2 FQNNGV. The CDR3 region is CASSSRQVLATQYF. The DNA for the CDR3 is TGTGCCAGCAGCTCGAGACAGGTCCTTGCTACGCAGTATTTT.

V usage is TRBV11-2 and J usage is TRBJ2-3; the D is unclear. In germline, CDR1 is SGHAT, CDR2 FQNNGV. This CDR3 has 13 amino acids. The V and J ends lost 4 bases and 4 bases respectively, with 9 bases between them. The CDR3 loop reads CASSSTTADTQYF. The CDR3 coding sequence is TGTGCCAGCAGCTCCACGACGGCAGATACGCAGTATTTT.

The chain recombines TRBV5-1 with TRBJ2-7; a weak D match, TRBD2 (5 bases). V was pared by 4 bases and J by 7 bases, with 24 bases between. Germline CDR1 SGHRS, CDR2 YFSETQ. The CDR3 consists of 16 residues. CDR3 in DNA: TGCGCCAGCAGCCAACAACCCGGGAATAGTGGCGAAGAGCAGTACTTC. As protein: CASSQQPGNSGEEQYF.

The J gene is TRBJ2-1, the V gene TRBV11-2; 8 bases map to TRBD2. The CDR3 runs 15 residues. The germline gives CDR1 SGHAT, CDR2 FQNNGV. The trim removed 7 bases at V and 7 bases at J, leaving 12 bases unmatched. The CDR3 DNA reads TGTGCCAGCATCATACTAGCGGTAGTTGGTAATGAGCAGTTCTTC. Protein: CASIILAVVGNEQFF.

The genes are TRBV11-2 and TRBJ2-5, with D maybe TRBD1 (6 bases). There are 15 residues in the CDR3. Trimming took 5 bases from V and 6 from J, leaving 19 bases between them. Germline CDR1 SGHAT, CDR2 FQNNGV. In nucleotides, the CDR3 is TGTGCCAGCAGCCTCTCCCAGGGGTTTTCACAGACCCAGTACTTC. Translation gives CASSLSQGFSQTQYF.

Note on this clonotype: Germline is not matched at one junction end, which may reflect a read error. J is TRBJ2-3 and V is TRBV18, with unresolved D. This CDR3 region has 12 residues. Germline values: CDR1 KGHSH, CDR2 LQKENI. DNA of the CDR3: TGTGCCAGCTTACCAAACACAGATACGCAGTATTTT. The encoded protein is CASLPNTDTQYF. The full variable domain, rest sourced from reference TRBV18 and TRBJ2-3, is NAGVMQNPRHLVRRRGQEARLRCSPMKGHSHVYWYRQLPEEGLKFMVYLQKENIIDESGMPKERFSAEFPKEGPSILRIQQVVRGDSAAYFCASLPNTDTQYFGPGTRLTVL.

This clonotype was counted at least ten times. The chain recombines TRBV6-5 with TRBJ2-7, with 8 bases lining up with TRBD2. Trimming took 4 bases from V and 0 from J; bases not matched to a gene: 8. This CDR3 contains 16 residues. CDR1 is MNHEY and CDR2 is SVGAGI in the germline V gene. The DNA for the CDR3 is TGTGCCAGCAGTTCCCCGGGAGGGCAGGGCTCCTACGAGCAGTACTTC. Translating it yields CASSSPGGQGSYEQYF.

The J gene is TRBJ1-6, the V gene TRBV5-4; D is unresolved. From germline, CDR1 is SGHNT and CDR2 YYREEE (reference sequence). Trimming stripped 4 bases from V and 6 bases from J, with 11 bases between. This CDR3 comprises 14 residues. CDR3 loop: CASSVNLGNSPLHF. CDR3 DNA: TGTGCCAGCAGCGTGAATCTGGGTAATTCACCCCTCCACTTT.